Here is one T cell receptor (beta chain) with its context. The data stem from a study of blood T cell repertoires in COVID-19. The protocol was immunoSEQ multiplex PCR, while the TCRdb copy is restricted to in-frame clones and leaves out a portion. The data contain some 240,000 clones, around 81% of them singletons. Cohort 3 recovery required two negative PCRs, clearance, or symptom resolution. The source of this sequence is a man in his fifties or sixties who had recovered from COVID-19. Sequenced sample: PBMCs or T cells enriched from blood (not recorded which).

CDR3 DNA sequence: TGTGCCAGCAGCCGGTCTCTAGCGGACCCCTACAATGAGCAGTTCTTC. It yields the protein CASSRSLADPYNEQFF. The chain carries TRBV7-2 and TRBJ2-1; 7 nucleotides align to TRBD2. Germline assignment: CDR1 SGHTA and CDR2 FQGNSA. The CDR3 sequence is 16 residues long. Trimming at V came to 5 bases and at J to 2 bases, leaving 9 bases not matched to a gene. Full variable domain (missing parts from reference TRBV7-2 and TRBJ2-1): GAGVSQSPSNKVTEKGKDVELRCDPISGHTALYWYRQSLGQGLEFLIYFQGNSAPDKSGLPSDRFSAERTGGSVSTLTIQRTQQEDSAVYLCASSRSLADPYNEQFFGPGTRLTVL.